A single sample gave rise to the 27 T cell receptor beta chains below, sequenced in a study of a mutant IDH1 vaccine in newly diagnosed glioma. Assay used: immunoSEQ multiplex PCR; TCRdb lists only in-frame clones, some missing. The table lists tens of thousands of clones, around 83% of them singletons. The sample's time point: week 47, end of study. Mutant IDH1 20-mer peptide, at 300 ug, made up each vaccine dose, with topical imiquimod. No antigen has been assigned to these receptors. The sequences come from PBMCs, collected from a glioma patient whose treatment included an IDH1 peptide vaccine. These receptor sequences come from a man aged 30 to 45 with glioma.

V and J are TRBV27 and TRBJ1-2; a possible D gene is TRBD1 (5 bases). Trimming took 5 bases from V and 4 from J, leaving 20 bases between them. In germline, CDR1 is MNHEY, CDR2 SMNVEV (reference sequence). This CDR3 has 16 residues. CDR3 nucleotides: TGTGCCAGCAGTCCCCGGTGGGGGGACCGAATCTATGGCTACACCTTC. Translating gives CASSPRWGDRIYGYTF.

The chain joins TRBV6-6 to TRBJ1-6; 8 bases map to TRBD1. Germline V gene data show CDR1 as MNHNY and CDR2 as SVGAGI (reference sequence). The CDR3 covers 15 residues. Trimming removed 6 bases from V and 7 bases from J; junction bases left unmatched: 8. In DNA form, the CDR3 reads TGTGCCAGCAGGCTGACAGGGGCCACGAATTCACCCCTCCACTTT. This sequence encodes CASRLTGATNSPLHF.

The chain has TRBV6-5 and TRBJ2-7; no reliable D call. V lost 2 bases and J lost 7, with 6 bases in between. In germline, CDR1 is MNHEY, CDR2 SVGAGI. This CDR3 region has 11 residues. CDR3: CASSYGSEQYF. CDR3 nucleotides: TGTGCCAGCAGTTACGGCTCGGAGCAGTACTTC.

V and J are TRBV30 and TRBJ2-3; D is tentatively TRBD1 or TRBD2 (5 bases each). Trimming took 0 bases from V and 0 from J, leaving 10 bases between them. Germline V gene lookup returns CDR1 GTSNPN and CDR2 SVGIG (reference sequence). CDR3 length: 15 amino acids. Here the CDR3 reads CAWSVLGESTDTQYF. The CDR3 coding sequence is TGTGCCTGGAGTGTACTGGGGGAAAGCACAGATACGCAGTATTTT.

The V and J genes are TRBV5-1 and TRBJ1-1, with 7 bases fitting TRBD1. With V trimmed by 0 bases and J by 4 bases, 3 bases remained unmatched. The CDR3 is 14 residues long. Germline V gives CDR1 SGHRS, CDR2 YFSETQ. The CDR3 loop is CASSLGHRGTEAFF. The CDR3 nucleotides read TGCGCCAGCAGCTTGGGACACAGGGGCACTGAAGCTTTCTTT. Variable domain in full (rest from reference TRBV5-1 and TRBJ1-1): KAGVTQTPRYLIKTRGQQVTLSCSPISGHRSVSWYQQTPGQGLQFLFEYFSETQRNKGNFPGRFSGRQFSNSRSEMNVSTLELGDSALYLCASSLGHRGTEAFFGQGTRLTVV.

The V call is TRBV29-1, the J call TRBJ1-3; the D gene is possibly TRBD1 (5 bases). The V end was cut by 7 bases, the J end by 4 bases, with 11 bases between. Per germline, CDR1 SQVTM and CDR2 ANQGSEA. This CDR3 comprises 12 residues. CDR3 DNA sequence: TGCAGCGCCGGGGCGAGGGGAAACACCATATATTTT. This translates into CSAGARGNTIYF.

This sequence joins TRBV6-5 and TRBJ1-2; tentative D call: TRBD1 (6 bases). The CDR3 loop spans 13 amino acids. From germline, CDR1 is MNHEY and CDR2 SVGAGI. With 2 bases removed from V and 7 bases from J, the gap between germline ends came to 11 bases. CDR3 coding DNA: TGTGCCAGCAGTTACGAGGGGGGATCTGGCTACACCTTC. Translation gives CASSYEGGSGYTF.

This clone appeared once. CDR3 sequence reads: CSVRLGGDEQFF. CDR3 in DNA: TGCAGCGTGCGATTGGGGGGTGATGAGCAGTTCTTC. The chain couples TRBV29-1 to TRBJ2-1, with D perhaps matching TRBD2 (6 bases). The V gene lost 6 bases and the J gene lost 8 bases, with 14 bases spanning the gap. CDR1 and CDR2 from the germline V gene are SQVTM and ANQGSEA. The CDR3 loop spans 12 amino acids.

This clone was observed once. V and J are TRBV12-5 and TRBJ2-7; D gene uncertain. The germline gives CDR1 LGHNT, CDR2 FRNRAP. This CDR3 spans 15 amino acids. Trimming left V 0 bases short and J 3 bases short, with 12 bases between. The CDR3: CASGLVVGSHYEQYF. CDR3 DNA: TGTGCTAGTGGTTTGGTAGTGGGGTCCCACTACGAGCAGTACTTC.

The gene calls are TRBV27 and TRBJ1-4; 9 positions match TRBD1. The J segment lost 8 bases and the V segment lost 5 bases, leaving 15 bases of the junction unmatched. Germline CDR1 is MNHEY and CDR2 is SMNVEV (reference sequence). This CDR3 spans 17 amino acids. The DNA for the CDR3 is TGTGCCAGCAGTCGAAGGACAGGGGTAGGACCAGGGGAAAAACTGTTTTTT. It translates to CASSRRTGVGPGEKLFF.

This chain links TRBV5-1 with TRBJ1-2; no clear D gene. The CDR3 loop spans 15 amino acids. The germline gives CDR1 SGHRS, CDR2 YFSETQ. The V end was cut by 5 bases, the J end by 2 bases, with 16 bases between. The CDR3 sequence is CASSRSRGGNYGYTF. CDR3 in DNA: TGCGCCAGCAGTCGTTCCCGGGGAGGCAACTATGGCTACACCTTC.

This clone was recorded once. The genes are TRBV7-9 and TRBJ2-7, with 8 positions matching TRBD1. The CDR3 contains 15 residues. Germline assignment: CDR1 SEHNR and CDR2 FQNEAQ (reference sequence). After removal of 1 base from V and 3 bases from J, the junction contained 5 bases not matched to a gene. The CDR3 reads CASSLGQGAFYEQYF. The CDR3 DNA reads as TGTGCCAGCAGCTTAGGGCAGGGGGCATTCTACGAGCAGTACTTC.

The J gene is TRBJ2-7, the V gene TRBV15, with D uncertain. This CDR3 region has 14 residues. Trimming took 5 bases from V and 3 from J, leaving 14 bases between them. Germline lookup yields CDR1 LNHNV and CDR2 YYDKDF (reference sequence). In nucleotides, the CDR3 is TGTGCCACCAGCGATTTAGTAGTCAACTACGAGCAGTACTTC. Translating it yields CATSDLVVNYEQYF.

V gene TRBV9 combines with J gene TRBJ1-2, with D unclear. CDR3 length: 13 residues. CDR1 SGDLS and CDR2 YYNGEE come from the germline V gene. Trimming left V 2 bases short and J 8 bases short, with 13 bases between. The CDR3 loop reads CASSVEGLRGYTF. The CDR3 coding sequence is TGTGCCAGCAGCGTGGAGGGTCTTCGGGGCTACACCTTC.

The chain has TRBV4-1 and TRBJ2-7, with D unresolved. The ends were cut back, 8 bases at V and 3 bases at J, with 17 bases in the middle. This CDR3 is 14 amino acids long. Germline V gene sequence: CDR1 MGHRA, CDR2 YSYEKL. The chain's CDR3 is CASSEVLGFYEQYF. In DNA form, the CDR3 reads TGCGCCAGCTCCGAGGTTTTGGGTTTCTACGAGCAGTACTTC.

J is TRBJ2-7 and V is TRBV5-1; tentative D call: TRBD2 (6 bases). Trimming pared 2 bases from V and 5 bases from J, leaving 11 bases between. Germline V gene sequence: CDR1 SGHRS, CDR2 YFSETQ. CDR3 length equals 13 residues. The CDR3 DNA reads TGCGCCAGCAGCTTTGGGGGGACCGACGAGCAGTACTTC. Protein sequence: CASSFGGTDEQYF.

The V gene is TRBV27, the J gene TRBJ2-7; 10 nucleotides align to TRBD2. The V gene end was trimmed by 5 bases and the J gene end by 3 bases; junction bases not matched to a gene: 7. The V gene's germline CDR1 is MNHEY and CDR2 SMNVEV (reference sequence). The CDR3 loop spans 15 amino acids. Here the CDR3 reads CASSQAGGPYYEQYF. CDR3 DNA: TGTGCCAGCAGTCAAGCGGGGGGGCCTTACTACGAGCAGTACTTC.

This clone turned up a few times. The V gene is TRBV5-6, the J gene TRBJ1-5; 10 bases map to TRBD1. The CDR3 runs 16 residues. CDR1 SGHDT and CDR2 YYEEEE come from the germline V gene. The trim removed 5 bases at V and 7 bases at J, leaving 12 bases unmatched. CDR3 DNA sequence: TGTGCCAGCAGTGTCCGTCGGGACAGGGGCGGACAGCCCCAGCATTTT. This translates into CASSVRRDRGGQPQHF.

V usage is TRBV7-9 and J usage is TRBJ1-2; 9 nucleotides line up with TRBD1. V lost 5 bases to trimming and J lost 8 bases; unmatched junction nucleotides: 9. The CDR3 has 14 amino acids. The germline CDR1 and CDR2 sequences are SEHNR and FQNEAQ (reference sequence). Here the CDR3 DNA reads TGTGCCAGCAGCCCGGGGACAGGGTATACGGGCTACACCTTC. Translated: CASSPGTGYTGYTF.

The chain has TRBV28 and TRBJ1-1, with D perhaps matching TRBD1 (5 bases). The germline gives CDR1 MDHEN, CDR2 SYDVKM. The CDR3 consists of 13 residues. Trimming removed 3 bases from V and 0 bases from J, with 5 bases in between. The CDR3 reads CASSFRVNTEAFF. The CDR3 nucleotides are TGTGCCAGCAGTTTCAGGGTGAACACTGAAGCTTTCTTT.

The J gene is TRBJ2-7, the V gene TRBV25-1; TRBD1 matches at 10 bases. The germline V gene has CDR1 MGHDK and CDR2 SYGVNS. This CDR3 is 15 amino acids long. J lost 3 bases, V lost 4 bases, and 6 bases had no gene match. The CDR3 DNA sequence: TGTGCCAGCAGTGCCACCGGGACAGGGGTCTACGAGCAGTACTTC. It specifies CASSATGTGVYEQYF.

The rearrangement joins TRBV6-1 to TRBJ1-2; D is ambiguous. From germline, CDR1 is MNHNS and CDR2 SASEGT. Trimming stripped 7 bases from V and 10 bases from J, with 19 bases between. The CDR3 totals 13 residues. Here the CDR3 DNA reads TGTGCCAGCACACAGAAATCAGCTATGGCCTACACCTTC. Protein sequence: CASTQKSAMAYTF.

The chain couples TRBV5-5 to TRBJ2-7; 10 bases match TRBD1. CDR3 length equals 14 residues. Germline V lookup: CDR1 SGHKS, CDR2 YYEKEE (reference sequence). V trimming: 4 bases; J trimming: 6 bases; junction bases outside the gene matches: 7. The CDR3 loop is CASSAGQGLREQYF. The CDR3, as DNA: TGTGCCAGCAGCGCGGGACAGGGGCTCCGCGAGCAGTACTTC.

The chain links TRBV19 to TRBJ2-7, with 7 bases aligning to TRBD1. The junction had 10 bases not matched to a gene; V was cut back by 3 bases and J by 2 bases. The CDR3 has 16 residues. CDR1 is LNHDA and CDR2 is SQIVND in the germline V gene (reference sequence). This CDR3 is CASSILGTAGAYEQYF. For the CDR3, the DNA is TGTGCCAGTAGTATCCTGGGGACAGCTGGGGCCTACGAGCAGTACTTC. Full variable domain (rest looked up from reference TRBV19 and TRBJ2-7): DGGITQSPKYLFRKEGQNVTLSCEQNLNHDAMYWYRQDPGQGLRLIYYSQIVNDFQKGDIAEGYSVSREKKESFPLTVTSAQKNPTAFYLCASSILGTAGAYEQYFGPGTRLTVT.

This clone appeared once. The V and J genes are TRBV6-6 and TRBJ1-2; a possible D gene is TRBD1 (5 bases). There are 13 residues in the CDR3. V shed 5 bases and J shed 7 bases, with 14 bases lying between them. Germline CDR1 reads MNHNY; CDR2 reads SVGAGI (reference sequence). CDR3 in amino acids: CASSLQGGAGYTF. DNA of the CDR3: TGTGCCAGCAGTCTCCAGGGAGGCGCTGGCTACACCTTC.

The gene calls are TRBV5-1 and TRBJ2-1; TRBD1 might be the D (6 bases). Deletions cut 0 bases from V and 7 bases from J, with 11 bases between. The CDR3 extends over 14 amino acids. Per germline, CDR1 SGHRS and CDR2 YFSETQ. The CDR3 DNA sequence: TGCGCCAGCAGCTTGGGACAGGCCCAGAATGAGCAGTTCTTC. This encodes CASSLGQAQNEQFF. The entire variable domain, with the rest obtained from reference TRBV5-1 and TRBJ2-1, is as follows: KAGVTQTPRYLIKTRGQQVTLSCSPISGHRSVSWYQQTPGQGLQFLFEYFSETQRNKGNFPGRFSGRQFSNSRSEMNVSTLELGDSALYLCASSLGQAQNEQFFGPGTRLTVL.

The chain carries TRBV28 and TRBJ2-1, with 7 bases that match TRBD2. Germline V gene sequence: CDR1 MDHEN, CDR2 SYDVKM. Trimming removed 3 bases from V and 0 bases from J; junction bases left unmatched: 8. This CDR3 is built from 17 residues. The CDR3 DNA reads as TGTGCCAGCAGTTTTGTAGCGGGCGTCCGCTCCTACAATGAGCAGTTCTTC. This encodes CASSFVAGVRSYNEQFF.